This T cell receptor beta chain was found in a study of T cells after yellow fever vaccination (dated by TCRdb to between 2019 and 2020). General notes on the study: The SMART-Seq v4 Ultra Low Input RNA kit was used to prepare libraries from fractions with low cell numbers. Bulk TCR alpha and beta repertoires were sequenced longitudinally to track T-cell clones before and after primary and booster YFV17D yellow fever vaccination. The cohort comprised two healthy male donors, one aged 18 to 29 and one aged 30 to 40 years. Bulk PBMC replicates and cell subsets were isolated from blood drawn at multiple timepoints before and after both primary and secondary immunization. The investigation overall reported the following: Most clones expanded after primary vaccination (almost 97% of CD4 and roughly 90% of CD8) were re-detected after the booster, suggesting that broad memory maintenance occurred. A small share of clonotypes was detected in both CD4 and CD8 compartments, with the overlap likely arising from convergent recombination. Because the study included only two donors, the extent to which the findings can be generalized is limited. Computational filtering was required because FACS-sorted repertoires could contain abundant contaminating clonotypes from the bulk population. The secondary T-cell response was weaker than the primary response but faster, peaking on day 5 instead of day 15.

Synthesis of TCR cDNA relied on 5'RACE template switching, a step that introduced a universal primer site along with unique molecular identifiers. cDNA synthesis was primed from both the TCR alpha and TCR beta constant segments. Two PCR steps were used to amplify libraries, with sample barcodes and sequencing adapters being added in the second step. Libraries were sequenced on Illumina HiSeq 2500 (2x100 bp) or NovaSeq (2x150 bp). As for the original processing: Reads were demultiplexed and collapsed into UMI consensus sequences with MIGEC, and V(D)J alignment was performed with MiXCR. Clonotypes responding to the vaccine were identified with edgeR on replicate PBMC samples, with the criteria of FDR below 0.01 and a log2 fold change above 5 up to day 15. Each bulk clonotype was labeled CD4 or CD8 based on which sequenced repertoire, CD4 or CD8, contained the clonotype at higher abundance. Clonotypes enriched at least 10-fold in dextramer-positive versus dextramer-negative fractions were classed as NS4B-specific, and CD4-biased clonotypes were left out. The public reads were quality trimmed at Q25 with fastp and then assembled into clones with MiXCR by TCRdb, keeping productive beta chains. Each CDR3 protein gets just one entry, which takes the most common genes and DNA from the rows behind it. In this record, the V and J calls reflect TCRdb's handling and not the investigators' own analysis. For this sample the table gives about 85,000 distinct CDR3 sequences, of which approximately 12% were detected only once. The top ten constitute 20% to 25% of the sample.

The sample's treatment or condition label is to be understood as: live attenuated yellow fever vaccine strain. A standard Ficoll-Paque protocol was used to isolate PBMCs from peripheral blood. Epitope-specific CD8 T cells were sorted using a dextramer loaded with the yellow fever NS4B epitope peptide, with anti-CD3 and anti-CD8 staining. TriZol was used to extract RNA from bulk PBMCs, CD4 and CD8 fractions, and dextramer-positive and dextramer-negative fractions. This clonotype showed up just a few times. It has no much larger one-base neighbor in the sample; base qualities were not kept. V sheds 0 bases and J sheds 6 bases, leaving 11 bases between their ends. The cysteine opens and the phenylalanine closes a CDR3 of 15 amino acids. Solely the CDR3 DNA is kept, with 45 bases framed from the first base. The germline V gene (reference sequence) specifies LNHNV as CDR1 and YYDKDF as CDR2.

The clonotype originates from a man aged 18 to 29 who received the YFV17D yellow fever vaccine. The rearranged segments are TRBV15 and TRBJ2-2; the D gene remains uncertain. The input for sequencing was CD8+ T cells not binding an NS4B(214-222) dextramer, sorted from PBMCs, taken roughly 23 days after the first yellow fever vaccination. The meaning of the sample's cell subset or site label: NS4B epitope dextramer-negative CD8 T cells. The CDR3 in this case is CATSRDSPGAGELFF. In nucleotide form, the sequence is TGTGCCACCAGCAGAGATAGTCCGGGTGCCGGGGAGCTGTTTTTT.